A single sample gave rise to the 24 T cell receptor beta chains below, sequenced in a study of shared clonotypes between healthy human individuals. TCRdb's copy holds only in-frame clones and misses some; the assay was immunoSEQ multiplex PCR. The table has fewer than 2.5 million clones, 93% seen once. The sample comprised naive CD4+ T cells from PBMCs. Subset specified: CD45RA+ positively selected. These receptors all come from a man younger than 30 in good health. Some clones in this sample may be carry-over from other donors' samples.

As regards this clone: Other DNA sequences in the sample encode the same CDR3. The chain uses TRBV9 and TRBJ2-3; perhaps TRBD1 as D (5 bases). The CDR3 is 16 residues long. Germline CDR1 reads SGDLS; CDR2 reads YYNGEE. Trimming stripped 0 bases from V and 3 bases from J, with 14 bases between. The CDR3 loop reads CASSVVGQGGTDTQYF. In DNA, the CDR3 is TGTGCCAGCAGCGTAGTAGGGCAGGGTGGTACAGATACGCAGTATTTT.

The V gene is TRBV9, the J gene TRBJ2-5; 8 nucleotides align to TRBD1. The CDR3 consists of 15 residues. V shed 6 bases, J shed 5 bases, and the junction held 12 bases outside the gene matches. Germline CDR1 and CDR2: SGDLS and YYNGEE. Here the CDR3 reads CASTQGASPTETQYF. DNA for the CDR3: TGTGCCAGCACCCAGGGGGCCAGTCCCACGGAGACCCAGTACTTC.

The chain combines TRBV10-3 with TRBJ2-7, with TRBD1 as a possible D gene (6 bases). V lost 3 bases and J lost 2, with 8 bases in between. The CDR3 runs to 13 residues. The germline gives CDR1 ENHRY, CDR2 SYGVKD. CDR3 in DNA: TGTGCCATCAGTGAACGGACAGCCTACGAGCAGTACTTC. Residues: CAISERTAYEQYF.

This clone was found a few times. V usage is TRBV4-1 and J usage is TRBJ1-5; no firm D call. This CDR3 region has 13 residues. The germline V and J ends were trimmed by 3 bases and 3 bases, with 6 bases remaining between them. Per germline, CDR1 MGHRA and CDR2 YSYEKL. CDR3 loop: CASSQENNQPQHF. In DNA form, the CDR3 reads TGCGCCAGCAGCCAGGAGAACAATCAGCCCCAGCATTTT.

This chain links TRBV27 with TRBJ1-5; D unclear. The V end lost 5 bases, the J end lost 1 base, and 15 bases lay between the germline ends. Germline V gives CDR1 MNHEY, CDR2 SMNVEV (reference sequence). CDR3 length: 16 residues. CDR3 protein: CASSRSSAGSNQPQHF. The CDR3 nucleotides read TGTGCCAGCAGTCGTAGTTCCGCAGGCAGCAATCAGCCCCAGCATTTT.

This clone was recorded once. The chain couples TRBV7-9 to TRBJ1-2, with 7 bases matching TRBD1. The V gene end was trimmed by 2 bases and the J gene end by 4 bases; junction bases not matched to a gene: 16. The CDR3 consists of 18 residues. CDR1 is SEHNR and CDR2 is FQNEAQ in the germline V gene (reference sequence). The CDR3 region has the DNA TGTGCCAGCAGCTTATCGTATTCCGCCGGGACAGAGATCTATGGCTACACCTTC. Protein product: CASSLSYSAGTEIYGYTF.

This chain joins TRBV6-5 and TRBJ1-1; weak D call: TRBD1 (5 bases). Trimming removed 6 bases from V and 6 bases from J, with 20 bases in between. The CDR3 is 15 residues long. The germline V gene encodes CDR1 MNHEY and CDR2 SVGAGI. The CDR3 DNA reads TGTGCCAGCAGAGGTCCGGGACCCTCGGCCCCTGAAGCTTTCTTT. It yields the protein CASRGPGPSAPEAFF.

The rearrangement joins TRBV30 to TRBJ2-5, with 10 bases identical to TRBD2. V shed 2 bases, J shed 4 bases, and the junction held 10 bases outside the gene matches. Germline V gene data show CDR1 as GTSNPN and CDR2 as SVGIG (reference sequence). This CDR3 comprises 16 residues. The CDR3 DNA is TGTGCCTGGAGTTACGGAATAGCGGGAGGACGAGAGACCCAGTACTTC. This translates into CAWSYGIAGGRETQYF.

V usage is TRBV5-1 and J usage is TRBJ1-1; a weak D match, TRBD1 (5 bases). The CDR3 totals 14 residues. Per germline, CDR1 SGHRS and CDR2 YFSETQ. V was trimmed by 3 bases and J by 6 bases, leaving 15 bases between them. CDR3 sequence: CASSSGRGVPEAFF. CDR3 coding DNA: TGCGCCAGCAGCTCCGGGCGGGGGGTTCCTGAAGCTTTCTTT.

The chain couples TRBV7-3 to TRBJ2-1; 13 bases align to TRBD2. The CDR3 has 20 residues. Germline-derived CDR1 and CDR2 are SGHTA and FQGTGA. V trimming: 5 bases; J trimming: 4 bases; junction bases outside the gene matches: 17. CDR3 DNA: TGTGCCAGCAGCCCGGGACTAGCGGGATGGGATGACCTCCTATACAATGAGCAGTTCTTC. It translates to CASSPGLAGWDDLLYNEQFF.

The chain employs TRBV7-9 and TRBJ1-2, with D possibly being TRBD1 (5 bases). The CDR3 contains 17 residues. V was clipped by 4 bases and J by 3 bases, with 21 bases between them. Germline V gene data show CDR1 as SEHNR and CDR2 as FQNEAQ (reference sequence). In DNA form, the CDR3 reads TGTGCCAGCAGCTCGACCCTACTTGGGGCCCACCACTATGGCTACACCTTC. Residues: CASSSTLLGAHHYGYTF.

The J gene is TRBJ1-1, the V gene TRBV11-1; D is ambiguous. The CDR3 is made up of 14 amino acids. From germline, CDR1 is SGHAT and CDR2 FQDESV (reference sequence). The V gene lost 0 bases and the J gene lost 3 bases, with 8 bases spanning the gap. Here the CDR3 reads CASSLAPVDTEAFF. The CDR3 DNA is TGTGCCAGCAGCTTAGCCCCCGTGGACACTGAAGCTTTCTTT.

Details on this clone: The germline gene is not matched at one end of the junction; a read error may be the cause. The chain combines TRBV30 with TRBJ2-7; D gene uncertain. This CDR3 region has 13 residues. CDR1 and CDR2 from the germline V gene are GTSNPN and SVGIG (reference sequence). DNA of the CDR3: TGTGCCTGCGGGTCCGGGTTGTCCTACGAGCAGTGCTTC. Its translation is CACGSGLSYEQCF.

V and J are TRBV28 and TRBJ2-5; D is unresolved. Germline loops: CDR1 MDHEN, CDR2 SYDVKM. The CDR3 consists of 12 residues. V was trimmed by 1 base and J by 5 bases, leaving 5 bases between them. CDR3 in DNA: TGTGCCAGCAGTTTATACGGGGAGACCCAGTACTTC. Encoded protein: CASSLYGETQYF.

This chain connects TRBV9 to TRBJ1-1; D remains unclear. The CDR3 is 13 amino acids. Trimming removed 3 bases from V and 9 bases from J, with 15 bases in between. Germline V lookup: CDR1 SGDLS, CDR2 YYNGEE. The CDR3 sequence: CASSDPGRGKAFF. CDR3 in DNA: TGTGCCAGCAGCGACCCAGGCAGAGGAAAAGCTTTCTTT.

The chain couples TRBV4-1 to TRBJ2-3; D is uncertain. V dropped 1 base and J dropped 3 bases, with 8 bases sitting between them. Per germline, CDR1 MGHRA and CDR2 YSYEKL. The CDR3 sequence is 14 residues long. The CDR3 nucleotides read TGCGCCAGCAGCCAAGGGCCCGGGACAGATACGCAGTATTTT. As protein: CASSQGPGTDTQYF.

This clone appeared a few times. The CDR3 bases are TGCGCCAGCAGCTCCACCGGGACAGGGGCGCGCGAGCAGTACTTC. Protein product: CASSSTGTGAREQYF. The J gene is TRBJ2-7, the V gene TRBV5-1; TRBD1 matches 10 bases. V gave up 3 bases and J gave up 6 bases; unmatched junction bases: 9. Germline V gives CDR1 SGHRS, CDR2 YFSETQ. The CDR3 is made up of 15 amino acids. The whole variable domain, remainder taken from reference TRBV5-1 and TRBJ2-7, is KAGVTQTPRYLIKTRGQQVTLSCSPISGHRSVSWYQQTPGQGLQFLFEYFSETQRNKGNFPGRFSGRQFSNSRSEMNVSTLELGDSALYLCASSSTGTGAREQYFGPGTRLTVT.

This sequence joins TRBV27 and TRBJ2-5, with no clear D. The J call may be in error: the DNA end matches TRBJ2-7 better. From germline, CDR1 is MNHEY and CDR2 SMNVEV (reference sequence). The CDR3 covers 12 residues. In nucleotides, the CDR3 is TGTGCCAGCAGGGGTTACTCCTACGAGCAGTACTTC. As protein: CASRGYSYEQYF.

This sequence joins TRBV2 and TRBJ2-1, with 7 nucleotides matching TRBD2. CDR3 length: 13 residues. Germline CDR1 reads SNHLY; CDR2 reads FYNNEI. The junction had 3 bases not matched to a gene; V was cut back by 4 bases and J by 6 bases. The CDR3 loop reads CASSAASGNEQFF. The CDR3 DNA is TGTGCCAGCAGTGCGGCTAGCGGCAATGAGCAGTTCTTC.

This clone was observed a single time. This rearrangement joins TRBV7-8 to TRBJ2-7; 9 bases are shared with TRBD1. Germline V gene lookup returns CDR1 SGHVS and CDR2 FQNEAQ. V shed 4 bases, J shed 2 bases, and the junction held 12 bases outside the gene matches. This CDR3 has 17 residues. The CDR3: CASSSKTGTGFPYEQYF. The CDR3 DNA follows: TGTGCCAGCAGCTCAAAAACCGGGACAGGGTTCCCCTACGAGCAGTACTTC.

J is TRBJ2-3 and V is TRBV2; D could derive from TRBD1 or TRBD2 (7 bases each). Trimming removed 5 bases from V and 3 bases from J, with 24 bases in between. The germline gives CDR1 SNHLY, CDR2 FYNNEI. The CDR3 length is 18 residues. As DNA, the CDR3 is TGTGCCAGCAGTCGGACAGGCTACGGCGGGAGCGCTACAGATACGCAGTATTTT. Its protein product is CASSRTGYGGSATDTQYF.

This rearrangement joins TRBV28 to TRBJ1-4; TRBD1 agrees at 12 bases. V lost 5 bases and J lost 8; bases outside the gene matches: 6. The CDR3 spans 15 residues. Germline V CDR1 and CDR2: MDHEN, SYDVKM. The CDR3 region has the DNA TGTGCCAGCAGTCCGCCGGGACAGGGGGCGGAAAAACTGTTTTTT. Translation: CASSPPGQGAEKLFF. Combining the CDR3 with reference TRBV28 and TRBJ1-4 gives the whole variable domain DVKVTQSSRYLVKRTGEKVFLECVQDMDHENMFWYRQDPGLGLRLIYFSYDVKMKEKGDIPEGYSVSREKKERFSLILESASTNQTSMYLCASSPPGQGAEKLFFGSGTQLSVL.

The gene calls are TRBV7-9 and TRBJ2-5; possibly TRBD1 or TRBD2 for D (5 bases each). The V gene lost 5 bases and the J gene lost 2 bases, with 9 bases spanning the gap. The length of the CDR3 is 13 residues. The germline V gene encodes CDR1 SEHNR and CDR2 FQNEAQ (reference sequence). CDR3 protein: CASSRDRQETQYF. Written as DNA, the CDR3 is TGTGCCAGCAGCAGGGACCGGCAAGAGACCCAGTACTTC.

The chain has TRBV6-5 and TRBJ1-1; possibly TRBD1 for D (5 bases). This CDR3 region has 14 residues. V lost 0 bases, J lost 5 bases, and 10 bases lay in between. Germline V lookup: CDR1 MNHEY, CDR2 SVGAGI. CDR3 nucleotides: TGTGCCAGCAGTTACTCGTGGCAGGGTACTGAAGCTTTCTTT. It translates to CASSYSWQGTEAFF.